The TCR beta chain under discussion was sequenced for a study of cytomegalovirus exposure and HLA in healthy donors. Study-wide context: The 600 to 800 first-cohort repertoires shared a platform with the 120 validation repertoires, as reported in a later analysis. The study, taken as a whole, reports: Roughly 170 TCR beta chains were listed as cytomegalovirus-associated. Subsequent analysis found a tendency for first-cohort TCR clusters to co-occur within the 120 validation repertoires.

The table came from immunoSEQ multiplex PCR; TCRdb's copy has only in-frame clones and leaves some out. The sample lists 76,000 or so clones, around 94% occurring once. Trimming shortened V by 4 bases and J by 1 base, and 8 bases separated the two germline ends. The CDR3 spans 14 residues. The germline CDR1 and CDR2 sequences are SQVTM and ANQGSEA. This clone was observed a single time. Its antigen is unknown. Source material: PBMCs. The sequence came from a woman aged 18-30 years in good health and CMV-seronegative. The rearrangement joins TRBV29-1 to TRBJ2-6; D remains ambiguous. The CDR3 is CSVGEESGANVLTF. The CDR3 DNA reads as TGCAGCGTTGGTGAGGAGTCTGGGGCCAACGTCCTGACTTTC.